Following are 23 T cell receptor beta chains from one sample sequenced in a study of patients and donors after allogeneic stem cell transplantation. TCRdb passed the RT-PCR reads through MiXCR, listing each CDR3 protein once. The sample holds approximately 200,000 distinct CDR3 sequences, over 30% seen once. Sequencing was performed on blood, either unsorted or a sorted T cell fraction (not recorded which). The origin of the receptors is a human donor who was either an allogeneic HSCT recipient or a stem cell or donor lymphocyte infusion donor (not recorded which). It is not recorded whose cells these are; they may come from a transplant donor.

The chain employs TRBV4-3 and TRBJ2-1; 11 bases fit TRBD2. This CDR3 contains 17 residues. Germline CDR1 and CDR2: LGHNA and YSLEER. The J segment lost 4 bases and the V segment lost 1 base, leaving 6 bases of the junction unmatched. The DNA for the CDR3 is TGCGCCAGCAGCCAAGGCTTGACTAGCGGGGCTTACAATGAGCAGTTCTTC. Protein sequence: CASSQGLTSGAYNEQFF.

The chain is built from TRBV10-3 and TRBJ1-6; D is perhaps TRBD1 (5 bases). CDR1 and CDR2 from the germline V gene are ENHRY and SYGVKD. The V and J ends lost 0 bases and 7 bases respectively, with 10 bases between them. This CDR3 spans 15 amino acids. Here the CDR3 reads CAISESGGNNSPLHF. The DNA of the CDR3 is TGTGCCATCAGTGAGTCGGGGGGTAACAATTCACCCCTCCACTTT.

In this sample, this clonotype turned up a few times. This chain connects TRBV6-5 to TRBJ2-6; D is perhaps TRBD1 (5 bases). The CDR3 contains 15 residues. Per germline, CDR1 MNHEY and CDR2 SVGAGI. The germline V and J ends were trimmed by 5 bases and 0 bases, with 8 bases remaining between them. CDR3 nucleotide sequence: TGTGCCAGCAGTCCTACAGGCTCTGGGGCCAACGTCCTGACTTTC. Translated, it gives CASSPTGSGANVLTF.

The gene calls are TRBV5-5 and TRBJ1-2; D not certain. Germline CDR1 and CDR2: SGHKS and YYEKEE (reference sequence). Trimming took off 2 bases at V and 5 bases at J, with 13 bases between the two ends. This CDR3 has 14 amino acids. The CDR3 region has the DNA TGTGCCAGCAGCTTTGGGCGGGGTCGGTATGGCTACACCTTC. Amino acid sequence: CASSFGRGRYGYTF.

The table lists this clonotype with a few counts. The chain uses TRBV12-3 or TRBV12-4 and TRBJ1-6, with 7 bases fitting TRBD1. The CDR3 contains 15 residues. The V and J ends lost 5 bases and 9 bases, in that order; junction bases with no gene match: 10. The CDR3 region has the DNA TGTGCCAGCAGTAAATCCGGGACAGTGGGTTCACCCCTCCACTTT. This encodes CASSKSGTVGSPLHF.

The rearrangement links TRBV12-3 or TRBV12-4 to TRBJ2-4, with 9 bases lining up with TRBD1. This CDR3 comprises 15 residues. Losses at the gene ends were 4 bases for V and 1 base for J; bases not matched to a gene: 2. The CDR3 sequence: CASSSQGAAKNIQYF. Here the CDR3 DNA reads TGTGCCAGCAGTTCACAGGGGGCGGCCAAAAACATTCAGTACTTC.

The DNA of the CDR3 is TGTGCCACCAGCAGAGGACGGCAGGAGCAGTACTTC. This gives the protein CATSRGRQEQYF. V gene TRBV15 combines with J gene TRBJ2-7; D is ambiguous. V was cut by 1 base and J by 7 bases, with 8 bases left in between. The germline gives CDR1 LNHNV, CDR2 YYDKDF (reference sequence). The CDR3 length is 12 residues.

This clonotype appeared a few times. The chain couples TRBV6-6 to TRBJ1-2; no definite D call. The CDR3 has 13 amino acids. The V end lost 0 bases, the J end lost 3 bases, and 5 bases lay between the germline ends. The germline V gene has CDR1 MNHNY and CDR2 SVGAGI (reference sequence). The CDR3 DNA sequence: TGTGCCAGCAGTTACTCGAACGACTATGGCTACACCTTC. It is translated as CASSYSNDYGYTF.

This clonotype was counted only a few times. CDR3 DNA sequence: TGCAGTGCTAGCCAAGCGGGCCGGGACACTGAAGCTTTCTTT. This encodes CSASQAGRDTEAFF. This chain joins TRBV20-1 and TRBJ1-1; D unresolved. CDR3 length: 14 amino acids. Per germline, CDR1 DFQATT and CDR2 SNEGSKA (reference sequence). The germline V and J ends were trimmed by 3 bases and 3 bases, with 14 bases remaining between them.

This clonotype was seen a handful of times. The chain joins TRBV5-1 to TRBJ1-1; D remains unclear. This CDR3 contains 12 residues. Germline V CDR1 and CDR2: SGHRS, YFSETQ. V lost 4 bases and J 3 bases, leaving 7 bases between the germline ends. As DNA, the CDR3 is TGCGCCAGCAGCCGGGTCGACACTGAAGCTTTCTTT. This codes for CASSRVDTEAFF. The variable domain in full, completed from reference TRBV5-1 and TRBJ1-1, reads KAGVTQTPRYLIKTRGQQVTLSCSPISGHRSVSWYQQTPGQGLQFLFEYFSETQRNKGNFPGRFSGRQFSNSRSEMNVSTLELGDSALYLCASSRVDTEAFFGQGTRLTVV.

This clonotype was recorded a few times. The gene calls are TRBV12-3 or TRBV12-4 and TRBJ1-1; a possible D gene is TRBD1 (6 bases). The V end lost 1 base, the J end lost 4 bases, and 10 bases lay between the germline ends. The CDR3 has 14 amino acids. CDR3 sequence (DNA): TGTGCCAGCAGTTTAGGCGGAGGGGGCACTGAAGCTTTCTTT. It codes for CASSLGGGGTEAFF.

V and J are TRBV7-2 and TRBJ1-2; D not certain. Trimming took 4 bases from V and 4 from J, leaving 13 bases between them. This CDR3 comprises 14 residues. Germline lookup yields CDR1 SGHTA and CDR2 FQGNSA. CDR3 region: CASSSGIPLYGYTF. The DNA of the CDR3 is TGTGCCAGCAGCTCCGGGATACCCCTCTATGGCTACACCTTC. The entire variable domain, with the rest obtained from reference TRBV7-2 and TRBJ1-2, is as follows: GAGVSQSPSNKVTEKGKDVELRCDPISGHTALYWYRQSLGQGLEFLIYFQGNSAPDKSGLPSDRFSAERTGGSVSTLTIQRTQQEDSAVYLCASSSGIPLYGYTFGSGTRLTVV.

The chain recombines TRBV10-3 with TRBJ1-2, with a possible D match to TRBD1 (6 bases). Germline loops: CDR1 ENHRY, CDR2 SYGVKD. The ends were cut back, 3 bases at V and 1 base at J, with 21 bases in the middle. This CDR3 contains 18 residues. The CDR3 is CAISELGHGDSDNYGYTF. Here the CDR3 DNA reads TGTGCCATCAGTGAACTGGGACACGGAGATTCTGATAACTATGGCTACACCTTC.

V gene TRBV4-1 combines with J gene TRBJ2-3; D gene unclear. CDR3 length equals 14 residues. V dropped 2 bases and J dropped 1 base, with 7 bases sitting between them. Germline V gives CDR1 MGHRA, CDR2 YSYEKL. DNA for the CDR3: TGCGCCAGCAGCCAAACAGCCCGCACAGATACGCAGTATTTT. Translating gives CASSQTARTDTQYF.

The chain recombines TRBV15 with TRBJ2-3; weak D call: TRBD2 (5 bases). CDR1 is LNHNV, CDR2 YYDKDF, per germline (reference sequence). The V and J ends lost 3 bases and 3 bases respectively, with 16 bases between them. This CDR3 is 16 amino acids long. As DNA, the CDR3 is TGTGCCACCAGCAGGCCCGGGGAAGGATTAACAGATACGCAGTATTTT. This sequence encodes CATSRPGEGLTDTQYF.

The chain uses TRBV18 and TRBJ1-1; TRBD1 agrees at 9 bases. The V gene end was trimmed by 0 bases and the J gene end by 0 bases; junction bases not matched to a gene: 11. Germline V gives CDR1 KGHSH, CDR2 LQKENI. The CDR3 extends over 19 amino acids. CDR3 in amino acids: CASSPPLTGGAFMNTEAFF. The CDR3 nucleotides read TGTGCCAGCTCACCACCGTTGACAGGGGGAGCCTTCATGAACACTGAAGCTTTCTTT. Combining the CDR3 with reference TRBV18 and TRBJ1-1 gives the whole variable domain NAGVMQNPRHLVRRRGQEARLRCSPMKGHSHVYWYRQLPEEGLKFMVYLQKENIIDESGMPKERFSAEFPKEGPSILRIQQVVRGDSAAYFCASSPPLTGGAFMNTEAFFGQGTRLTVV.

CDR3 DNA: TGTGCCAGCAGTTTTGGACAGCCCTACGAGCAGTACTTC. It is translated as CASSFGQPYEQYF. V and J are TRBV28 and TRBJ2-7, with a weak D call TRBD1 (6 bases). The CDR3 has 13 amino acids. Per the germline V gene, CDR1 is MDHEN and CDR2 is SYDVKM. V lost 3 bases and J 2 bases, leaving 8 bases between the germline ends. The variable domain in full, with the rest retrieved from reference TRBV28 and TRBJ2-7, is DVKVTQSSRYLVKRTGEKVFLECVQDMDHENMFWYRQDPGLGLRLIYFSYDVKMKEKGDIPEGYSVSREKKERFSLILESASTNQTSMYLCASSFGQPYEQYFGPGTRLTVT.

The V gene is TRBV12-3 or TRBV12-4, the J gene TRBJ1-5, with D perhaps matching TRBD1 (5 bases). The length of the CDR3 is 14 residues. V lost 3 bases and J lost 6, with 12 bases in between. The CDR3 nucleotides read TGTGCCAGCAGTTTTGGCAGGGCTGTTCAGCCCCAGCATTTT. Translating it yields CASSFGRAVQPQHF.

In DNA, the CDR3 is TGTGCCAGCAGCTTAAGCGAAATCAATCAGCCCCAGCATTTT. Translation: CASSLSEINQPQHF. The chain couples TRBV7-9 to TRBJ1-5; no clear D. Germline lookup yields CDR1 SEHNR and CDR2 FQNEAQ (reference sequence). Trimming removed 2 bases from V and 3 bases from J, with 8 bases in between. CDR3 length: 14 residues. Looking up the rest from reference TRBV7-9 and TRBJ1-5 gives the full variable domain: DTGVSQNPRHKITKRGQNVTFRCDPISEHNRLYWYRQTLGQGPEFLTYFQNEAQLEKSRLLSDRFSAERPKGSFSTLEIQRTEQGDSAMYLCASSLSEINQPQHFGDGTRLSIL.

The chain combines TRBV7-9 with TRBJ1-6; maybe TRBD1 (5 bases). Germline lookup yields CDR1 SEHNR and CDR2 FQNEAQ (reference sequence). V was cut by 4 bases and J by 2 bases, with 12 bases left in between. The CDR3 is 16 amino acids. The CDR3 DNA reads TGTGCCAGCAGCTCGGGGGTAGTCACCTATAATTCACCCCTCCACTTT. Protein: CASSSGVVTYNSPLHF.

The sample holds a few counts of this clonotype. J is TRBJ1-1 and V is TRBV19; D uncertain. CDR3 length: 15 residues. V lost 8 bases to trimming and J lost 3 bases, with 19 bases between them. Germline CDR1 and CDR2: LNHDA and SQIVND (reference sequence). CDR3 nucleotides: TGTGCCAGTGATAACCGCCGGGATGGGTACACTGAAGCTTTCTTT. Translation gives CASDNRRDGYTEAFF. Full variable domain (outside the CDR3, taken from reference TRBV19 and TRBJ1-1): DGGITQSPKYLFRKEGQNVTLSCEQNLNHDAMYWYRQDPGQGLRLIYYSQIVNDFQKGDIAEGYSVSREKKESFPLTVTSAQKNPTAFYLCASDNRRDGYTEAFFGQGTRLTVV.

This chain links TRBV20-1 with TRBJ1-6; D gene uncertain. The CDR3 is 15 residues long. V was shortened by 4 bases and J by 0 bases, with 10 bases between the two germline ends. Germline V gene data show CDR1 as DFQATT and CDR2 as SNEGSKA (reference sequence). The CDR3 DNA is TGCAGTGCTAATAGCCGGAGCTCCTATAATTCACCCCTCCACTTT. Translating it yields CSANSRSSYNSPLHF.

This chain uses TRBV2 with TRBJ1-2; a weak D match, TRBD1 (6 bases). V lost 8 bases and J 5 bases, leaving 27 bases between the germline ends. CDR1 SNHLY and CDR2 FYNNEI come from the germline V gene. The CDR3 has 17 residues. The CDR3 loop reads CASSLPPQGKGTYGYTF. For the CDR3, the DNA is TGTGCCAGCTCCCTCCCCCCGCAGGGGAAAGGGACTTATGGCTACACCTTC.